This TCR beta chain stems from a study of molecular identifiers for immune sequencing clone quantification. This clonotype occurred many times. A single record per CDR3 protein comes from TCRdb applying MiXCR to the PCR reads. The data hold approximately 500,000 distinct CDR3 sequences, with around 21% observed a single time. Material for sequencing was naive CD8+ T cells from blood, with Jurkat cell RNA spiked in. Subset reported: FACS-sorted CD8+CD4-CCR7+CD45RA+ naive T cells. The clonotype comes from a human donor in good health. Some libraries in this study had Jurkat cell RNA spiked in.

The CDR3 sequence is CASSPQGNYGYTF. In nucleotides, the CDR3 is TGTGCCAGCAGTCCACAGGGGAACTATGGCTACACCTTC. V usage is TRBV6-5 and J usage is TRBJ1-2; 7 bases line up with TRBD1. Germline V lookup: CDR1 MNHEY, CDR2 SVGAGI. This CDR3 has 13 amino acids. V shed 5 bases, J shed 2 bases, and the junction held 2 bases outside the gene matches.